One sample yielded the 20 T cell receptor beta chains listed below, sequenced in a study of graft-versus-host responses after intestinal transplantation (dated by TCRdb to about 2021). Dithiothreitol, EDTA incubations and collagenase D digestion were used to isolate intraepithelial and lamina propria lymphocytes from graft specimens. The protocol used for the library was the immunoSEQ multiplex PCR assay. Here the immuneACCESS table is served through TCRdb, limited to in-frame sequences with V and J called. Missing clones are a known gap in these copies; in checked studies unresolved V genes cover under half, and the rest lacks a known reason. The sample table records under 8,500 clones; around four fifths of these occur just once. The top ten constitute about 8% of the sample. The sample in question was ileum tissue, obtained 300 to 310 days after intestinal transplant. Source of these receptors: a human patient who received an intestinal transplant, so some T cells may come from the graft donor.

V usage is TRBV19 and J usage is TRBJ2-2, with D possibly being TRBD1 (8 bases). From germline, CDR1 is LNHDA and CDR2 SQIVND (reference sequence). This CDR3 has 15 residues. The germline V and J ends were trimmed by 5 bases and 6 bases, with 16 bases remaining between them. The CDR3 protein is CASSSWTGRAGELFF. The CDR3 DNA sequence: TGTGCCAGTAGTTCCTGGACAGGGAGGGCCGGGGAGCTGTTTTTT.

This clone has more than one count but fewer than ten. CDR3 in DNA: TGTGCCAGCAGTGAAGAGCGGGAGTTGGAGCAGTACTTC. This encodes CASSEERELEQYF. This chain links TRBV2 with TRBJ2-7; 8 nucleotides align to TRBD2. The CDR3 extends over 13 amino acids. CDR1 and CDR2 from the germline V gene are SNHLY and FYNNEI. Trimming took 1 base from V and 7 from J; bases not matched to a gene: 3.

This sequence joins TRBV28 and TRBJ2-3; TRBD1 matches at 7 bases. The J segment lost 0 bases and the V segment lost 5 bases, leaving 8 bases of the junction unmatched. Germline CDR1 and CDR2: MDHEN and SYDVKM. The CDR3 extends over 16 amino acids. The CDR3 DNA reads as TGTGCCAGCAGTCATACGACAGGGATGAGCACAGATACGCAGTATTTT. As protein: CASSHTTGMSTDTQYF.

The chain couples TRBV28 to TRBJ1-2; D ambiguous. The CDR3 consists of 12 residues. With 7 bases removed from V and 5 bases from J, the gap between germline ends came to 11 bases. Germline V gives CDR1 MDHEN, CDR2 SYDVKM. This chain's CDR3 is CASKMGAYGYTF. The DNA for the CDR3 is TGTGCCAGCAAGATGGGCGCTTATGGCTACACCTTC.

This chain joins TRBV30 and TRBJ1-4; TRBD1 matches 8 bases. CDR3 length: 11 amino acids. Germline CDR1 is GTSNPN and CDR2 is SVGIG (reference sequence). After removal of 4 bases from V and 9 bases from J, the junction contained 1 base not matched to a gene. CDR3 sequence: CAWIRGQKLFF. CDR3 coding DNA: TGTGCCTGGATCAGGGGGCAAAAACTGTTTTTT.

The chain joins TRBV21-1 to TRBJ1-5; whether TRBD1, the table's D call, matches the DNA was not checked. TRBV21-1 is designated a pseudogene. CDR3 length: 18 amino acids. The chain's CDR3 is CASSKAKDGQGGNQPQHF. CDR3 DNA: TGTGCCAGCAGCAAGGCGAAGGACGGACAGGGGGGCAATCAGCCCCAGCATTTT.

The genes are TRBV6-1 and TRBJ2-3; TRBD1 matches 10 bases. The germline V gene encodes CDR1 MNHNS and CDR2 SASEGT. This CDR3 region has 17 residues. The ends lost 3 bases at V and 3 bases at J; junction bases unmatched: 9. The CDR3 is CASSDGVRTGGTDTQYF. Here the CDR3 DNA reads TGTGCCAGCAGTGATGGGGTAAGGACAGGGGGGACAGATACGCAGTATTTT.

The chain recombines TRBV6-6 with TRBJ1-2; the match to TRBD1 covers 8 bases. Germline V lookup: CDR1 MNHNY, CDR2 SVGAGI (reference sequence). The CDR3 runs 16 residues. V was clipped by 2 bases and J by 8 bases; unmatched bases: 13. The CDR3 bases are TGTGCCAGCAGTTACCCCGCGCCACAGGGGGAGGAAGGCTACACCTTC. Its protein is CASSYPAPQGEEGYTF.

The chain is built from TRBV7-3 and TRBJ2-1; 9 bases match TRBD2. The CDR3 totals 14 residues. The germline V gene has CDR1 SGHTA and CDR2 FQGTGA. V lost 5 bases and J lost 6; bases outside the gene matches: 5. The CDR3 protein is CASSIAGVPNEQFF. The CDR3 nucleotides are TGTGCCAGCAGCATAGCGGGAGTCCCCAATGAGCAGTTCTTC.

The gene calls are TRBV29-1 and TRBJ1-2, with unresolved D. The CDR3 totals 19 residues. The germline CDR1 and CDR2 sequences are SQVTM and ANQGSEA. V was pared by 0 bases and J by 5 bases, with 28 bases between. The CDR3 sequence is CSVEDKGFRELMGLYGYTF. CDR3 in DNA: TGCAGCGTTGAAGATAAAGGGTTTCGGGAACTAATGGGCCTGTATGGCTACACCTTC.

By proportion, this clone is medium-sized. This chain links TRBV6-5 with TRBJ1-3; D not certain. This CDR3 is built from 15 residues. The V gene's germline CDR1 is MNHEY and CDR2 SVGAGI. V was pared by 6 bases and J by 0 bases, with 12 bases between. The CDR3 protein is CASRPDGRSGNTIYF. CDR3 nucleotides: TGTGCCAGCAGGCCGGACGGTCGCTCTGGAAACACCATATATTTT.

The gene calls are TRBV2 and TRBJ2-1; TRBD2 agrees at 7 bases. After removal of 7 bases from V and 2 bases from J, the junction contained 11 bases not matched to a gene. This CDR3 has 16 residues. Germline CDR1 SNHLY, CDR2 FYNNEI. CDR3 in amino acids: CASIGIAGYPYNEQFF. The CDR3 bases are TGTGCCAGCATTGGGATAGCGGGTTACCCCTACAATGAGCAGTTCTTC. Full variable domain (outside the CDR3, taken from reference TRBV2 and TRBJ2-1): EPEVTQTPSHQVTQMGQEVILRCVPISNHLYFYWYRQILGQKVEFLVSFYNNEISEKSEIFDDQFSVERPDGSNFTLKIRSTKLEDSAMYFCASIGIAGYPYNEQFFGPGTRLTVL.

The gene calls are TRBV7-3 and TRBJ2-2; the D is unclear. The germline CDR1 and CDR2 sequences are SGHTA and FQGTGA. CDR3 size: 16 residues. Trimming stripped 2 bases from V and 2 bases from J, with 12 bases between. CDR3 in amino acids: CASSLESPSNTGELFF. The CDR3 DNA sequence: TGTGCCAGCAGCTTAGAGTCCCCGAGTAACACCGGGGAGCTGTTTTTT.

This rearrangement joins TRBV5-1 to TRBJ2-3; perhaps TRBD2 as D (5 bases). This CDR3 contains 15 residues. V was pared by 4 bases and J by 1 base, with 13 bases between. Germline V gene data show CDR1 as SGHRS and CDR2 as YFSETQ. CDR3 bases: TGCGCCAGCAGCCCCGGGCCCGGGGGCACAGATACGCAGTATTTT. This codes for CASSPGPGGTDTQYF.

This clone occurred once. The V call is TRBV4-2, the J call TRBJ2-7; D is possibly TRBD1 (6 bases). CDR3 size: 15 residues. The V end was cut by 1 base, the J end by 4 bases, with 14 bases between. Germline V gene lookup returns CDR1 LGHNA and CDR2 YNFKEQ. DNA of the CDR3: TGTGCCAGCAGCCAAGGAAACAGGGTTGAGTACGAGCAGTACTTC. Residues: CASSQGNRVEYEQYF.

The rearrangement links TRBV6-1 to TRBJ2-7; no definite D call. Germline assignment: CDR1 MNHNS and CDR2 SASEGT. The CDR3 spans 11 residues. V lost 5 bases to trimming and J lost 2 bases, with 4 bases between them. CDR3 DNA sequence: TGTGCCAGCAGTCTGACCTACGAGCAGTACTTC. Protein: CASSLTYEQYF.

The V call is TRBV12-5, the J call TRBJ1-2, with TRBD1 matching 7 bases. J was trimmed by 7 bases and V by 3 bases; bases with no gene match: 8. CDR1 LGHNT and CDR2 FRNRAP come from the germline V gene. The CDR3 runs 14 residues. The CDR3, as DNA: TGTGCTAGTGGTTTAGGCGAAGGGGGCGGTGGCTACACCTTC. This gives the protein CASGLGEGGGGYTF.

V and J are TRBV10-2 and TRBJ1-1, with D possibly being TRBD1 (5 bases). Germline V gives CDR1 WSHSY, CDR2 SAAADI. V lost 10 bases to trimming and J lost 0 bases, with 15 bases between them. The CDR3 has 14 residues. The CDR3 region is CATGPGTLNTEAFF. CDR3 sequence (DNA): TGCGCCACCGGGCCGGGGACTTTGAACACTGAAGCTTTCTTT.

The rearrangement links TRBV1 to TRBJ2-2. TRBV1 is noted as a pseudogene. The CDR3 has 17 residues. The CDR3 coding sequence is TGCACCAGCAGCCAAGGATCCGGCGATTTAGGGACCGGGGAGCTGTTTTTT. Residues: CTSSQGSGDLGTGELFF.

The CDR3 DNA follows: TGCGCCAGCAGCCAAGGGCGGGGGCGGTTTTACAATGAGCAGTTCTTC. It yields the protein CASSQGRGRFYNEQFF. The chain links TRBV4-1 to TRBJ2-1, with a tentative D call TRBD2 (7 bases). Trimming pared 1 base from V and 4 bases from J, leaving 14 bases between. CDR3 length equals 16 residues. Germline V gene sequence: CDR1 MGHRA, CDR2 YSYEKL.